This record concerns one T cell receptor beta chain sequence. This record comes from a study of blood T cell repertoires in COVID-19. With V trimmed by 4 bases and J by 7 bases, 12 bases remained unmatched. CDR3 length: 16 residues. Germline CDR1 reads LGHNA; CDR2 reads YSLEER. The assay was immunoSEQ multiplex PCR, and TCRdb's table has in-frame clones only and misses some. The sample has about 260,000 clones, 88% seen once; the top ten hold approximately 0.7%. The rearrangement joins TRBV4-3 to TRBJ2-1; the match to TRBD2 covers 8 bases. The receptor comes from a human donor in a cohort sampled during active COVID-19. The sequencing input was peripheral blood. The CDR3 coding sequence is TGCGCCAGCAGCCCCCAGGCGAGCGGGAGCTCGAATGAGCAGTTCTTC. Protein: CASSPQASGSSNEQFF.